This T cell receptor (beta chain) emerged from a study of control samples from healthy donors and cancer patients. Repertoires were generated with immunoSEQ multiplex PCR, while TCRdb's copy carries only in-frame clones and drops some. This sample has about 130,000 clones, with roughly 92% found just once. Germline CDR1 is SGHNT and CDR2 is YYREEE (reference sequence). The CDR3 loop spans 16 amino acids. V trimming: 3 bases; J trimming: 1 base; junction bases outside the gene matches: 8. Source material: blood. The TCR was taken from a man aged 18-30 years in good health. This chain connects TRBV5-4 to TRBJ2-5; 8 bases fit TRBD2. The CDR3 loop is CASSWGAGVGQETQYF. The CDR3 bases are TGTGCCAGCAGCTGGGGAGCGGGGGTTGGCCAAGAGACCCAGTACTTC.